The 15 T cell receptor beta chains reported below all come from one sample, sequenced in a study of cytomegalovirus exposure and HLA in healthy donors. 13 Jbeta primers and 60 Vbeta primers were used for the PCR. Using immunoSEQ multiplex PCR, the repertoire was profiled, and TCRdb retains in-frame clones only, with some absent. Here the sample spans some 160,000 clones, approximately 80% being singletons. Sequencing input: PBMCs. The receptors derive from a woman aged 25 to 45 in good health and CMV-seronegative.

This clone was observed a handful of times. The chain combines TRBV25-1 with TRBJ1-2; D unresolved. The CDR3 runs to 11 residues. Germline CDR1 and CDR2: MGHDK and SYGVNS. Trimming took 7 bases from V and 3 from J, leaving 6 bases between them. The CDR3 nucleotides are TGTGCCAGCACGGGATACTATGGCTACACCTTC. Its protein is CASTGYYGYTF.

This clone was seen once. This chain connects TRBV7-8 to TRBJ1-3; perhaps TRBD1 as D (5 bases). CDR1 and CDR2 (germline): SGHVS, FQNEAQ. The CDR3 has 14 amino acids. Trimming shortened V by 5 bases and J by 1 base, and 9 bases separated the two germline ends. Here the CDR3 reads CASSEGVSGNTIYF. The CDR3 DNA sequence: TGTGCCAGCAGCGAAGGGGTTTCTGGAAACACCATATATTTT. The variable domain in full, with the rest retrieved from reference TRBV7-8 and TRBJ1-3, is GAGVSQSPRYKVAKRGQDVALRCDPISGHVSLFWYQQALGQGPEFLTYFQNEAQLDKSGLPSDRFFAERPEGSVSTLKIQRTQQEDSAVYLCASSEGVSGNTIYFGEGSWLTVV.

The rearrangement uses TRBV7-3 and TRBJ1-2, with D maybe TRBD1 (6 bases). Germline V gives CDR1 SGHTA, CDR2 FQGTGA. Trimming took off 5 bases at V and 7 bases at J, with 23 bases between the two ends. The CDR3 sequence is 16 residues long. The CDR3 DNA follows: TGTGCCAGCAGCCGAGGACGGGGACACGAAGAAGGTGGCTACACCTTC. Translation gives CASSRGRGHEEGGYTF.

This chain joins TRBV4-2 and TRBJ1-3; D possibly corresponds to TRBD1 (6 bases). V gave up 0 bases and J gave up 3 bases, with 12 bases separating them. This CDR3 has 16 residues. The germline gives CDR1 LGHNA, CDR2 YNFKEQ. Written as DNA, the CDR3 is TGTGCCAGCAGCCAAGATCGATACAGGGTTGGAAACACCATATATTTT. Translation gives CASSQDRYRVGNTIYF.

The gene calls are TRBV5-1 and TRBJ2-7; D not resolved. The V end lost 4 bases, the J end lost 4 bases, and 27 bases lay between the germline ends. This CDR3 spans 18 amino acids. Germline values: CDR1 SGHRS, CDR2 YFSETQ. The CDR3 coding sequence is TGCGCCAGCAGCGTGGCTCCTATCTCCGTCGAGATAGTATACGAGCAGTACTTC. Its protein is CASSVAPISVEIVYEQYF.

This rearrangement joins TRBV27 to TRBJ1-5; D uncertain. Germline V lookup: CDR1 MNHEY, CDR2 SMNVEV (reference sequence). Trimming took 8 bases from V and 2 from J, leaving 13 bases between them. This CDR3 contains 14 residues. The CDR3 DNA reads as TGTGCCAGCCGTTATGGCGGGGGCAATCAGCCCCAGCATTTT. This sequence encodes CASRYGGGNQPQHF.

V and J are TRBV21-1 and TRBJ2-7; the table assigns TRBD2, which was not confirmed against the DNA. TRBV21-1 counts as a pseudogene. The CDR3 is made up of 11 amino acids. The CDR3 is CASSTYYEQYF. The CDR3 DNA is TGTGCCAGCAGCACCTACTACGAGCAGTACTTC.

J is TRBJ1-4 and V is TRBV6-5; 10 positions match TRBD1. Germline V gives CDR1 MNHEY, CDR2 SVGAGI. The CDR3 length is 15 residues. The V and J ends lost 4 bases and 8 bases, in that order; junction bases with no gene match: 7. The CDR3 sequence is CASSSSGTGEEKLFF. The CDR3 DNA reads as TGTGCCAGCAGTTCCTCCGGGACAGGGGAGGAAAAACTGTTTTTT.

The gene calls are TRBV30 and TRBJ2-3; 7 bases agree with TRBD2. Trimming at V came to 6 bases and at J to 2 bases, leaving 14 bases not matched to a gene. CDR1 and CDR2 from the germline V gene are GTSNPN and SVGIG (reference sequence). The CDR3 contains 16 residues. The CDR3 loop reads CACDGGAGPSTDTQYF. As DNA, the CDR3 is TGTGCCTGCGACGGGGGAGCGGGACCTTCCACAGATACGCAGTATTTT.

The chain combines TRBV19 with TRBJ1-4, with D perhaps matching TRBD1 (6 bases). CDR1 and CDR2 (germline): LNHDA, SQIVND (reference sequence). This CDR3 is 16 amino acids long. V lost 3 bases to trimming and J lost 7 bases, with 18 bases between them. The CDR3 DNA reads TGTGCCAGTAGTATGCATAACAGGGCGGTGATTGAAAAACTGTTTTTT. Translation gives CASSMHNRAVIEKLFF.

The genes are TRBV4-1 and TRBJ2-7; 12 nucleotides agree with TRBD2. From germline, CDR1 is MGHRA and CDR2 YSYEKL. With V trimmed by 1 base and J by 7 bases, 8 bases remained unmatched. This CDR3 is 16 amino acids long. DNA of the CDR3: TGCGCCAGCAGCCAAGCTCTAGCGGGAGGGACTGGAGAGCAGTACTTC. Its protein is CASSQALAGGTGEQYF.

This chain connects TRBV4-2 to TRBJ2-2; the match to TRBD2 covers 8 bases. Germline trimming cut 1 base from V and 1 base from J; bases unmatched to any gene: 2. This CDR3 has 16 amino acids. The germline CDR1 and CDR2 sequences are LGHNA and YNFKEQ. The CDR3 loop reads CASSQVSGENTGELFF. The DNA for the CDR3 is TGTGCCAGCAGCCAAGTTAGCGGGGAGAACACCGGGGAGCTGTTTTTT.

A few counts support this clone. CDR3 amino acids: CASRNTGTEQYF. CDR3 DNA sequence: TGTGCCAGCAGGAACACAGGGACCGAGCAGTACTTC. This chain joins TRBV2 and TRBJ2-7, with TRBD1 as a possible D gene (6 bases). The CDR3 contains 12 residues. Germline values: CDR1 SNHLY, CDR2 FYNNEI. Trimming removed 6 bases at V and 6 bases at J, with 12 bases between.

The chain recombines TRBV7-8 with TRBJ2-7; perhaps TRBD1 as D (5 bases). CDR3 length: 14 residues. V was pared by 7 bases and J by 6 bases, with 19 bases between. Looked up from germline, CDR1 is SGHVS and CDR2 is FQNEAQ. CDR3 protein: CASKLQQEIGEQYF. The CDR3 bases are TGTGCCAGCAAGCTACAACAGGAGATTGGCGAGCAGTACTTC. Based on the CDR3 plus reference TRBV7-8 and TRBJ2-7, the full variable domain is GAGVSQSPRYKVAKRGQDVALRCDPISGHVSLFWYQQALGQGPEFLTYFQNEAQLDKSGLPSDRFFAERPEGSVSTLKIQRTQQEDSAVYLCASKLQQEIGEQYFGPGTRLTVT.

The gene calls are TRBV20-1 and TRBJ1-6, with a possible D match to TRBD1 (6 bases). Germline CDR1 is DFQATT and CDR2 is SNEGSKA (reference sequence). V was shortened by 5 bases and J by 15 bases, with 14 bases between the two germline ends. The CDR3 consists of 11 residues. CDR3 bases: TGCAGTGCTCTACAGGGAATAGGCCTCCACTTT. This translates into CSALQGIGLHF.